The 19 T cell receptor beta chains presented below share a single source sample, sequenced in a study of CD8 T cells in ankylosing spondylitis. One entry per CDR3 protein results from TCRdb running MiXCR on the 5' RACE reads. The sample has about 320,000 distinct CDR3 sequences; under 14% are singletons. What was sequenced was blood, either unsorted or a sorted T cell fraction (not recorded which). The receptors were sampled from a female donor with ankylosing spondylitis or in good health (not recorded which).

V is TRBV6-1 and J is TRBJ2-1; 10 bases are shared with TRBD2. V was pared by 1 base and J by 0 bases, with 9 bases of the junction left unmatched. The germline V gene has CDR1 MNHNS and CDR2 SASEGT. The CDR3 length is 19 residues. The CDR3 loop reads CASSEVPSGGYNSYNEQFF. The CDR3, as DNA: TGTGCCAGCAGTGAAGTCCCTAGCGGGGGATATAACTCCTACAATGAGCAGTTCTTC.

The table lists this clonotype with many counts. V is TRBV12-3 or TRBV12-4 and J is TRBJ2-3; 11 nucleotides align to TRBD2. Trimming cost V 5 bases and J 3 bases; bases outside gene matches: 7. The CDR3 contains 16 residues. This chain's CDR3 is CASSRSGGVTTDTQYF. CDR3 nucleotides: TGTGCCAGCAGTCGTAGCGGGGGGGTAACGACAGATACGCAGTATTTT.

This clonotype has more than one count but fewer than ten. This sequence joins TRBV7-2 and TRBJ2-3; TRBD2 aligns across 8 bases. The germline V gene encodes CDR1 SGHTA and CDR2 FQGNSA. Trimming removed 3 bases from V and 6 bases from J; junction bases left unmatched: 14. The CDR3 spans 17 residues. This chain's CDR3 is CASSFFRIGREVDTQYF. The CDR3 DNA reads as TGTGCCAGCAGCTTCTTTCGTATTGGGCGGGAGGTGGATACGCAGTATTTT. Drawing the rest from reference TRBV7-2 and TRBJ2-3, the complete variable domain is GAGVSQSPSNKVTEKGKDVELRCDPISGHTALYWYRQSLGQGLEFLIYFQGNSAPDKSGLPSDRFSAERTGGSVSTLTIQRTQQEDSAVYLCASSFFRIGREVDTQYFGPGTRLTVL.

At least ten counts were recorded for this clonotype. The CDR3 here is CSARDPSWAAYGYTF. CDR3 nucleotides: TGCAGTGCTAGAGATCCGTCCTGGGCAGCTTATGGCTACACCTTC. V usage is TRBV20-1 and J usage is TRBJ1-2, with D unresolved. The CDR3 covers 15 residues. Trimming cost V 0 bases and J 5 bases, with 16 bases left between them. Germline CDR1 DFQATT, CDR2 SNEGSKA (reference sequence).

V usage is TRBV15 and J usage is TRBJ2-5; D is ambiguous. The V end was cut by 0 bases, the J end by 5 bases, with 13 bases between. Germline CDR1 reads LNHNV; CDR2 reads YYDKDF (reference sequence). The CDR3 covers 15 residues. The CDR3: CATSRDRITEETQYF. The CDR3 DNA follows: TGTGCCACCAGCAGAGATCGAATCACGGAGGAGACCCAGTACTTC.

This clonotype appeared many times. J is TRBJ2-1 and V is TRBV12-3 or TRBV12-4, with D unclear. The CDR3 consists of 11 residues. Trimming left V 10 bases short and J 4 bases short, with 8 bases between. The CDR3 region has the DNA TGTGCCACCCACTTTTACAATGAGCAGTTCTTC. Translating it yields CATHFYNEQFF.

This clonotype was seen repeatedly, ten times or more. The rearrangement uses TRBV20-1 and TRBJ2-2; perhaps D is TRBD1 or TRBD2 (5 bases each). Germline lookup yields CDR1 DFQATT and CDR2 SNEGSKA (reference sequence). V lost 6 bases and J 3 bases, leaving 20 bases between the germline ends. This CDR3 spans 16 amino acids. CDR3 bases: TGCAGTGCGGTGGGCTATGGGGACCGAGACACCGGGGAGCTGTTTTTT. Encoded protein: CSAVGYGDRDTGELFF.

In its sample, this clonotype was seen a few times. The CDR3 sequence: CASSPNPSLATNTGELFF. The CDR3, as DNA: TGTGCCAGCAGCCCCAACCCCTCCCTAGCCACGAACACCGGGGAGCTGTTTTTT. This chain joins TRBV6-5 and TRBJ2-2; tentatively, D is TRBD2 (5 bases). Trimming cost V 6 bases and J 0 bases, with 20 bases left between them. Germline V lookup: CDR1 MNHEY, CDR2 SVGAGI. The CDR3 contains 18 residues.

This clonotype was seen repeatedly, ten times or more. V is TRBV5-1 and J is TRBJ2-1; 9 nucleotides agree with TRBD1. V lost 2 bases and J lost 7; bases outside the gene matches: 7. This CDR3 is built from 15 residues. Germline lookup yields CDR1 SGHRS and CDR2 YFSETQ. The CDR3 region has the DNA TGCGCCAGCAGCTTAGGGACAGGGATTGCGAATGAGCAGTTCTTC. This codes for CASSLGTGIANEQFF.

This clonotype was detected only a few times. The V and J genes are TRBV10-3 and TRBJ2-7; 8 bases align to TRBD2. The V segment lost 2 bases and the J segment 7 bases; nucleotides outside the gene matches: 4. Germline CDR1 is ENHRY and CDR2 is SYGVKD. This CDR3 has 13 residues. This chain's CDR3 is CAISEGLAGEQYF. The CDR3 DNA follows: TGTGCCATCAGTGAGGGACTAGCAGGGGAGCAGTACTTC.

This clonotype was detected ten times or more. The chain has TRBV20-1 and TRBJ1-5, with D possibly matching TRBD1 (6 bases). Germline V gene data show CDR1 as DFQATT and CDR2 as SNEGSKA (reference sequence). This CDR3 region has 16 residues. Trimming stripped 1 base from V and 0 bases from J, with 13 bases between. The CDR3 DNA follows: TGCAGTGCTAGAGCTCTCGGGGGGGCTAGCAATCAGCCCCAGCATTTT. Its translation: CSARALGGASNQPQHF.

This clonotype was detected ten times or more. The chain is built from TRBV20-1 and TRBJ1-2; D is perhaps TRBD1 (6 bases). The V end lost 0 bases, the J end lost 3 bases, and 20 bases lay between the germline ends. The CDR3 is 17 amino acids. Germline CDR1 and CDR2: DFQATT and SNEGSKA (reference sequence). CDR3 coding DNA: TGCAGTGCTAGAGATCTGTTTGGACAGAACCGTGACTATGGCTACACCTTC. Amino acids: CSARDLFGQNRDYGYTF.

The V gene is TRBV5-1, the J gene TRBJ1-1; D might be TRBD1 (5 bases). CDR3 size: 15 residues. The ends were cut back, 5 bases at V and 2 bases at J, with 16 bases in the middle. Germline-derived CDR1 and CDR2 are SGHRS and YFSETQ. The CDR3 loop reads CASSYGRGENTEAFF. The CDR3 region has the DNA TGCGCCAGCAGTTACGGCCGGGGGGAAAACACTGAAGCTTTCTTT.

This clonotype was found many times. The chain employs TRBV28 and TRBJ2-7; TRBD2 aligns across 12 bases. Losses at the gene ends were 6 bases for V and 6 bases for J; bases not matched to a gene: 12. This CDR3 comprises 16 residues. Germline CDR1 MDHEN, CDR2 SYDVKM. CDR3 sequence: CASRLTLAGGLGEQYF. CDR3 DNA: TGTGCCAGCAGGCTGACCCTAGCGGGAGGGCTGGGCGAGCAGTACTTC.

Many counts were recorded for this clonotype. This chain joins TRBV11-2 and TRBJ2-1; 7 bases are shared with TRBD2. Trimming removed 0 bases from V and 4 bases from J; junction bases left unmatched: 6. CDR1 and CDR2 (germline): SGHAT, FQNNGV. The CDR3 length is 16 residues. CDR3 DNA sequence: TGTGCCAGCAGCTTAGAGTTCTCTAGCGGATACAATGAGCAGTTCTTC. This sequence encodes CASSLEFSSGYNEQFF.

V usage is TRBV5-5 and J usage is TRBJ2-5, with D maybe TRBD2 (5 bases). V shed 1 base and J shed 2 bases, with 15 bases lying between them. The CDR3 contains 16 residues. Germline loops: CDR1 SGHKS, CDR2 YYEKEE (reference sequence). CDR3 nucleotides: TGTGCCAGCAGCTTGTGGGTATTAGCGCAACAAGAGACCCAGTACTTC. This translates into CASSLWVLAQQETQYF.

This clonotype was seen many times. The chain carries TRBV10-3 and TRBJ1-5; D call uncertain. Germline values: CDR1 ENHRY, CDR2 SYGVKD. The CDR3 loop spans 13 amino acids. The V and J ends lost 4 bases and 0 bases respectively, with 4 bases between them. CDR3 DNA: TGTGCCATCAGTGGGGATAGCAATCAGCCCCAGCATTTT. Translating it yields CAISGDSNQPQHF.

This clonotype showed up many times. DNA for the CDR3: TGTGCCAGCAGCGCCGCCGACTACGAGCAGTACTTC. Translated: CASSAADYEQYF. The chain combines TRBV16 with TRBJ2-7; D gene unclear. The CDR3 consists of 12 residues. Germline CDR1 reads KGHSY; CDR2 reads FQNENV. Trimming pared 5 bases from V and 3 bases from J, leaving 8 bases between.

The V call is TRBV7-2, the J call TRBJ2-3; 10 bases line up with TRBD2. The CDR3 totals 12 residues. Germline-derived CDR1 and CDR2 are SGHTA and FQGNSA. Losses at the gene ends were 7 bases for V and 8 bases for J; bases not matched to a gene: 3. The CDR3 reads CASKKREGTQYF. Written as DNA, the CDR3 is TGTGCCAGCAAAAAGCGGGAGGGTACGCAGTATTTT.